This note documents a single TCR beta chain sequence. The primer mix had 60 Vbeta and 13 Jbeta primers. Sequenced by immunoSEQ multiplex PCR; TCRdb stores in-frame clones only, minus some. The data show some 93,000 clones, with around four fifths seen just once and approximately 3.3% held by the top ten. This entry belongs to a study of cytomegalovirus exposure and HLA in healthy donors. The CDR3 consists of 18 residues. Germline V gene sequence: CDR1 SGHDT, CDR2 YYEEEE. V gave up 2 bases and J gave up 1 base; unmatched junction bases: 9. This TCR derives from a woman between 40 and 50 years old in good health and CMV-seronegative. The material sequenced was PBMCs. The chain recombines TRBV5-6 with TRBJ2-1; 10 positions agree with TRBD2. The CDR3 is CASSFWLAGVSSYNEQFF. The DNA of the CDR3 is TGTGCCAGCAGCTTTTGGCTAGCGGGAGTGTCTTCCTACAATGAGCAGTTCTTC.